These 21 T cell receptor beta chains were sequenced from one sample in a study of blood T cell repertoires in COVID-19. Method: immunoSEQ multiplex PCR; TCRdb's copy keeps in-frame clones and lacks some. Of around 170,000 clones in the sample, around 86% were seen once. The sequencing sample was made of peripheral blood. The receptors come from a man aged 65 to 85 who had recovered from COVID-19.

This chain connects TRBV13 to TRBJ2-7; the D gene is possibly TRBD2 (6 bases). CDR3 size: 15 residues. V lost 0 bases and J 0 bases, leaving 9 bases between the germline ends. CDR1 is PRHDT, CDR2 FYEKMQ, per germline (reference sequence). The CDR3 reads CASSLGLASSYEQYF. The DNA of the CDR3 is TGTGCCAGCAGCTTAGGCCTAGCGTCCTCCTACGAGCAGTACTTC.

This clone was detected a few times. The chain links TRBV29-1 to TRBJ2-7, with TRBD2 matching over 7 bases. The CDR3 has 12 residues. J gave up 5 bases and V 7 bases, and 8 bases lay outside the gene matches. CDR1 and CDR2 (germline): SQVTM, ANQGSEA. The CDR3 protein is CSAGEGYDEQYF. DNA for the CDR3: TGCAGCGCGGGGGAGGGGTACGACGAGCAGTACTTC.

The CDR3 DNA is TGTGCCAGCAGCCCCGACAGCTCTGGGGCCAACGTCCTGACTTTC. The encoded protein is CASSPDSSGANVLTF. The chain has TRBV28 and TRBJ2-6, with a tentative D call TRBD1 (5 bases). Trimming took off 6 bases at V and 0 bases at J, with 9 bases between the two ends. Germline CDR1 is MDHEN and CDR2 is SYDVKM. CDR3 size: 15 residues.

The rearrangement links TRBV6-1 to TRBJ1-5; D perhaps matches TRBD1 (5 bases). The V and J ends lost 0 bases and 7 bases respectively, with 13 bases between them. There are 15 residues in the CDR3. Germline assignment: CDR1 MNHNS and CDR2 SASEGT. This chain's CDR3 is CASSEALQGWQPQHF. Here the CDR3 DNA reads TGTGCCAGCAGTGAAGCGCTTCAGGGCTGGCAGCCCCAGCATTTT.

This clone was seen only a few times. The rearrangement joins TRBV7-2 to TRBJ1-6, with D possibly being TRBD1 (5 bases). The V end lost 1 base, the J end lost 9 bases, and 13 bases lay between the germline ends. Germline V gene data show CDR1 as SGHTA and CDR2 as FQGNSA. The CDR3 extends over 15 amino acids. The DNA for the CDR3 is TGTGCCAGCAGCTTAGGGAGGGGACGAGGTTCACCCCTCCACTTT. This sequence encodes CASSLGRGRGSPLHF. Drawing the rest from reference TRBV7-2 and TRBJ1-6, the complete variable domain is GAGVSQSPSNKVTEKGKDVELRCDPISGHTALYWYRQSLGQGLEFLIYFQGNSAPDKSGLPSDRFSAERTGGSVSTLTIQRTQQEDSAVYLCASSLGRGRGSPLHFGNGTRLTVT.

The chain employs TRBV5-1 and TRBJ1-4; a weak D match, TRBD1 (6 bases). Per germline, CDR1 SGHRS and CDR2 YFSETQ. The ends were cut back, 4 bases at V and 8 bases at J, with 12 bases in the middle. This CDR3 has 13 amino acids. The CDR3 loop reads CASSNRVDEKLFF. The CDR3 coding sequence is TGCGCCAGCAGCAACAGGGTAGACGAAAAACTGTTTTTT. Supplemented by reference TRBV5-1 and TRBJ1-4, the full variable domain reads KAGVTQTPRYLIKTRGQQVTLSCSPISGHRSVSWYQQTPGQGLQFLFEYFSETQRNKGNFPGRFSGRQFSNSRSEMNVSTLELGDSALYLCASSNRVDEKLFFGSGTQLSVL.

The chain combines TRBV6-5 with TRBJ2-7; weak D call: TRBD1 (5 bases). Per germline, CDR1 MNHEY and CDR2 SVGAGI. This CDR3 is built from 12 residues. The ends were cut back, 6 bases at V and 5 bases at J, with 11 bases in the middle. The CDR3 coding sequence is TGTGCCAGCAGCGCCGACAGCCACGAGCAGTACTTC. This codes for CASSADSHEQYF.

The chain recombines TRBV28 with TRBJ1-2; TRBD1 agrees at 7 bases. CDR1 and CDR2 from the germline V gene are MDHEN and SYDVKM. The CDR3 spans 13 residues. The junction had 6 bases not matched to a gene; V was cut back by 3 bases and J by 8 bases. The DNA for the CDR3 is TGTGCCAGCAGTTTCGACAGGGTGGGCGGCTACACCTTC. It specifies CASSFDRVGGYTF.

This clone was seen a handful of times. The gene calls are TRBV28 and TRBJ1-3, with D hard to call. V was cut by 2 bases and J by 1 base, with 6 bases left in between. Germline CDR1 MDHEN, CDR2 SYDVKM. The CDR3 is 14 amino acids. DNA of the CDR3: TGTGCCAGCAGTTTAGGAGGTTCTGGAAACACCATATATTTT. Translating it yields CASSLGGSGNTIYF.

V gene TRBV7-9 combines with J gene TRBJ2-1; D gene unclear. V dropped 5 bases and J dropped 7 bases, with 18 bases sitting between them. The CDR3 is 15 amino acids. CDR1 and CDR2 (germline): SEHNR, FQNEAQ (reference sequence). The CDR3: CASSTPLTARNEQFF. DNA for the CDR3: TGTGCCAGCAGCACGCCCTTGACTGCCCGGAATGAGCAGTTCTTC.

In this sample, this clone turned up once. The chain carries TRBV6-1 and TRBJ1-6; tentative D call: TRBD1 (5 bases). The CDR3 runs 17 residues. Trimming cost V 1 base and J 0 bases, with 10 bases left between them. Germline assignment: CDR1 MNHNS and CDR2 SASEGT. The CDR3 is CASSEVGGSSYNSPLHF. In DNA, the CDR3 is TGTGCCAGCAGTGAAGTGGGGGGAAGCTCCTATAATTCACCCCTCCACTTT.

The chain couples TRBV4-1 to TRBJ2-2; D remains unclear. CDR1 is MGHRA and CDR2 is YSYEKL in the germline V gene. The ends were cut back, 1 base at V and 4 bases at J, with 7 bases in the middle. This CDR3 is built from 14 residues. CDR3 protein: CASSQGYGTGELFF. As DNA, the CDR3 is TGCGCCAGCAGCCAAGGGTACGGCACCGGGGAGCTGTTTTTT.

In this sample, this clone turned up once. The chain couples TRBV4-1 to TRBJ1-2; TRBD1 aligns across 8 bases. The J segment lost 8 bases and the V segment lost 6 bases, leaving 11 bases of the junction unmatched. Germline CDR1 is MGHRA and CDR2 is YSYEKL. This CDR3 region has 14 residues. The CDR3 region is CASSPGQGLWGYTF. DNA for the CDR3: TGCGCCAGCAGTCCTGGACAGGGCCTCTGGGGCTACACCTTC.

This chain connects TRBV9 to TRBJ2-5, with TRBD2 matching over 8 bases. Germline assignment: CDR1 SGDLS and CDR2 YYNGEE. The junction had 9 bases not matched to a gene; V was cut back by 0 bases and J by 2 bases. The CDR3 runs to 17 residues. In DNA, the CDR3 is TGTGCCAGCAGCGTAGGTCGGAGCGGGAGTGGGCAAGAGACCCAGTACTTC. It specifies CASSVGRSGSGQETQYF.

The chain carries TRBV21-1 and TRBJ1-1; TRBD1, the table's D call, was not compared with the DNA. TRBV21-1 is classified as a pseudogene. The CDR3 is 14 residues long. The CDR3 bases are TGTGCCAGCAGCATGTCACCAGGGGGCACTGAAGCTTTCTTT. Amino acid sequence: CASSMSPGGTEAFF.

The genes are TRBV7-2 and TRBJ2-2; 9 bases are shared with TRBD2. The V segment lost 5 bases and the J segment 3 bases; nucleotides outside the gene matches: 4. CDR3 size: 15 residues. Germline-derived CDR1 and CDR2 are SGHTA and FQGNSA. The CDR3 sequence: CASSTGLADTGELFF. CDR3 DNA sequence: TGTGCCAGCAGCACGGGACTAGCTGACACCGGGGAGCTGTTTTTT.

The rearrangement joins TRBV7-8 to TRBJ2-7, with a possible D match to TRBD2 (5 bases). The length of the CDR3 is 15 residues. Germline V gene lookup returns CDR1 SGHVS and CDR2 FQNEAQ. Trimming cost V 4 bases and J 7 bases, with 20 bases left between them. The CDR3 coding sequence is TGTGCCAGCAGCTCACCTAAGGCGGGCAGCTGGGAGCAGTACTTC. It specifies CASSSPKAGSWEQYF.

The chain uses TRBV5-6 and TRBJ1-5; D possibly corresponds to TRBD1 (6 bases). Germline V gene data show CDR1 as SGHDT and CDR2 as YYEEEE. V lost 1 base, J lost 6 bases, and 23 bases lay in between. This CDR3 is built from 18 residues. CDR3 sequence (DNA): TGTGCCAGCAGCTTGTACGCAGGGAGAGGGGACATTCCTCAGCCCCAGCATTTT. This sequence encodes CASSLYAGRGDIPQPQHF.

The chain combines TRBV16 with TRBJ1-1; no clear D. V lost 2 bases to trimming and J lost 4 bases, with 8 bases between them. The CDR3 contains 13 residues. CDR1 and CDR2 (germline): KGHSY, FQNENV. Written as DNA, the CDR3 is TGTGCCAGCAGCCAAAGTGGTAGCACTGAAGCTTTCTTT. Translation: CASSQSGSTEAFF.

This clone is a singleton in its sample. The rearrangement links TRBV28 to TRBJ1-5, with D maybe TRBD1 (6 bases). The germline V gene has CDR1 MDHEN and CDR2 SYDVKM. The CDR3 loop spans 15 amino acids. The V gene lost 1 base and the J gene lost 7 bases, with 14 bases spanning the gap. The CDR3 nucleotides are TGTGCCAGCAGTTTATCCCCACAGGGATGGCAGCCCCAGCATTTT. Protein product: CASSLSPQGWQPQHF.

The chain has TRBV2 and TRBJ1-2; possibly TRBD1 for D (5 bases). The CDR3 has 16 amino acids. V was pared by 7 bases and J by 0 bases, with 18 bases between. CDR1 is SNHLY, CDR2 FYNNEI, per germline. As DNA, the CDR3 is TGTGCCAGCAAACCAAATATTGGGGCGGCTAACTATGGCTACACCTTC. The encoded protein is CASKPNIGAANYGYTF.